This T cell receptor beta chain was retrieved from a study of a mutant IDH1 vaccine in newly diagnosed glioma. TCRdb keeps only in-frame clones here, not all; method: immunoSEQ multiplex PCR. The sample contains about 60,000 clones, under 90% of which appear only once. Concerning this clone itself: Its specificity is not known.

Time point specified: week 5, during vaccination. In the vaccine, a single dose held 300 ug of the mutant IDH1 20-mer peptide, along with topical imiquimod. The sequence came from a woman aged 45-65 years with glioma. The sequenced sample was PBMCs, obtained from a glioma patient whose treatment included an IDH1 peptide vaccine.

The CDR3 reads CASSLNAGTTEAFF. DNA for the CDR3: TGTGCCAGCAGCTTAAACGCTGGCACTACTGAAGCTTTCTTT. V and J are TRBV7-9 and TRBJ1-1; D is unclear. The CDR3 loop spans 14 amino acids. V was pared by 2 bases and J by 5 bases, with 12 bases between. Germline V CDR1 and CDR2: SEHNR, FQNEAQ (reference sequence).